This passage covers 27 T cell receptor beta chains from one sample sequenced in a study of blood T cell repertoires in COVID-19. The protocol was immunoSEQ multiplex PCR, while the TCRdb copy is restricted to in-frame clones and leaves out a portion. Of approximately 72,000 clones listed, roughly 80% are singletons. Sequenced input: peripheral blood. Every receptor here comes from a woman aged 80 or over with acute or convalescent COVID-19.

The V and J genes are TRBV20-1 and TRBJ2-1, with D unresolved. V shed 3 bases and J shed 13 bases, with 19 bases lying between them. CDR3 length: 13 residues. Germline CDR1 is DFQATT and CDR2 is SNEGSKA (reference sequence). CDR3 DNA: TGCAGTGCTAGTACCCCCGACGGAGCCGGTCAGTTCTTC. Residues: CSASTPDGAGQFF.

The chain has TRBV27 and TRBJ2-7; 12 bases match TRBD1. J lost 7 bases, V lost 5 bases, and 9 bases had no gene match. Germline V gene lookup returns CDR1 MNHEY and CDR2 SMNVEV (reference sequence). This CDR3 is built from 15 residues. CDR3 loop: CASSVAGTGGFEQYF. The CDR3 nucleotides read TGTGCCAGCAGTGTAGCCGGGACAGGGGGCTTTGAGCAGTACTTC.

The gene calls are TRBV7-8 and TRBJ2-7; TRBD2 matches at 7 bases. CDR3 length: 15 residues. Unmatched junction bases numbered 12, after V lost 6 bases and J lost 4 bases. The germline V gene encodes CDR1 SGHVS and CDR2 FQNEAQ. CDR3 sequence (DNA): TGTGCCAGCAGATTACGACCGACTAGCCTTTACGAGCAGTACTTC. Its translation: CASRLRPTSLYEQYF.

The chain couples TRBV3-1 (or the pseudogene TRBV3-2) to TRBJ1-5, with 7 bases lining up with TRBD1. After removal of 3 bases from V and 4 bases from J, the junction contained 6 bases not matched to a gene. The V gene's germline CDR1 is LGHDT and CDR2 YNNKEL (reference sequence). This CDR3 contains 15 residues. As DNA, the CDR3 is TGTGCCAGCAGCCACCTGACAGGGACAAATCAGCCCCAGCATTTT. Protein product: CASSHLTGTNQPQHF.

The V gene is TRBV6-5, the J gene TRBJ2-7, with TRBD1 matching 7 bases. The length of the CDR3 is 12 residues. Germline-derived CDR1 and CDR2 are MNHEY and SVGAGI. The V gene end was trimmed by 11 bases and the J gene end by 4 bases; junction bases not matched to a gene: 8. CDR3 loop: CASGQANYEQYF. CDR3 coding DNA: TGTGCCTCTGGACAGGCGAATTACGAGCAGTACTTC.

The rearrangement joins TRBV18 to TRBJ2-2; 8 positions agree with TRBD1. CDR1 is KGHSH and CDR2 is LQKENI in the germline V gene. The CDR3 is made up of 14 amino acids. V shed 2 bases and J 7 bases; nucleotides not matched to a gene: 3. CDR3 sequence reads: CASSPGQGFGELFF. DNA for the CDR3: TGTGCCAGCTCACCAGGACAGGGTTTCGGGGAGCTGTTTTTT.

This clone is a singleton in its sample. The CDR3 sequence: CAWTSTGRGTSYNSPLHF. CDR3 DNA sequence: TGTGCCTGGACCTCCACCGGCAGGGGGACATCCTATAATTCACCCCTCCACTTT. This sequence joins TRBV30 and TRBJ1-6; TRBD1 matches at 7 bases. The germline CDR1 and CDR2 sequences are GTSNPN and SVGIG (reference sequence). V gave up 4 bases and J gave up 1 base; unmatched junction bases: 13. The CDR3 spans 18 residues.

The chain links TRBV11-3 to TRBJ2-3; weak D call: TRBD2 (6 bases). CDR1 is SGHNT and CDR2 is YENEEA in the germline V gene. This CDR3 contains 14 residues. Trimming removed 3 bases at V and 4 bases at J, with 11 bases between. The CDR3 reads CASSLERVSDTQYF. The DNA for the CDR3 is TGTGCCAGCAGCTTGGAGCGGGTATCAGATACGCAGTATTTT. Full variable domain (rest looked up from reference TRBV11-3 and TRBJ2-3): EAGVVQSPRYKIIEKKQPVAFWCNPISGHNTLYWYLQNLGQGPELLIRYENEEAVDDSQLPKDRFSAERLKGVDSTLKIQPAELGDSAVYLCASSLERVSDTQYFGPGTRLTVL.

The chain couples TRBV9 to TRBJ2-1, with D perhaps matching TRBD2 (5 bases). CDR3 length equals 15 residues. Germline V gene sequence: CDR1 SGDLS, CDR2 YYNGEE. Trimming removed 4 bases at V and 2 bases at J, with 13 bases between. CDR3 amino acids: CASSQEDVAYNEQFF. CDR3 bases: TGTGCCAGCAGCCAGGAGGACGTTGCCTACAATGAGCAGTTCTTC.

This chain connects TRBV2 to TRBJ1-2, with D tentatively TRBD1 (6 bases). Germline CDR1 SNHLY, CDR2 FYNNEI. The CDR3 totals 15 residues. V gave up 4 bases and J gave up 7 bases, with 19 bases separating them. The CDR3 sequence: CASSGDTELIAGYTF. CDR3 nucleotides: TGTGCCAGCAGTGGGGACACCGAGTTAATAGCTGGCTACACCTTC.

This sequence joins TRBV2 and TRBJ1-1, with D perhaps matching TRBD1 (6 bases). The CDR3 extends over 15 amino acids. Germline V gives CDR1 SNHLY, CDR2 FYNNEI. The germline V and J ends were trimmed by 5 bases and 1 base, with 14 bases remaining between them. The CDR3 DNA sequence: TGTGCCAGCAGTAAAGACAGGCAAAGGAACACTGAAGCTTTCTTT. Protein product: CASSKDRQRNTEAFF.

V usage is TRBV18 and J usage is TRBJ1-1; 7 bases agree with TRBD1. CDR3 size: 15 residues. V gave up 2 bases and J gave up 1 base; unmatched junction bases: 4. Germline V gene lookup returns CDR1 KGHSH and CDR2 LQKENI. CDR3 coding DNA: TGTGCCAGCTCACCAGGAGGGACAGAGAACACTGAAGCTTTCTTT. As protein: CASSPGGTENTEAFF.

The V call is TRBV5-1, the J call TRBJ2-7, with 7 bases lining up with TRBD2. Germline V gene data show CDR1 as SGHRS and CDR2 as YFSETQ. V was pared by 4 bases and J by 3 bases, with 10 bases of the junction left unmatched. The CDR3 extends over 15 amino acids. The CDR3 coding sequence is TGCGCCAGCAGCCCCGGGGGAGGGGCGAGCTACGAGCAGTACTTC. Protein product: CASSPGGGASYEQYF.

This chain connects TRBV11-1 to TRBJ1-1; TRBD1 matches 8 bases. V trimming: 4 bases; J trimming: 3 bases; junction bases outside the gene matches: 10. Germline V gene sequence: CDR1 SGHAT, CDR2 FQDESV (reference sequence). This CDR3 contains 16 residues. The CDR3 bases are TGTGCCAGCAGCTCCGTTCCCTTGACAGGGGACACTGAAGCTTTCTTT. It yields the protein CASSSVPLTGDTEAFF.

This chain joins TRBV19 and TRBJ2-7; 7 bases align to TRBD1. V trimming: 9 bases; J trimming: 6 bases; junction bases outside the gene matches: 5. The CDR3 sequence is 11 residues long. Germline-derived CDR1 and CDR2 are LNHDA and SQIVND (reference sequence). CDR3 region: CASQGVAEQYF. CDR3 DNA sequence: TGTGCCAGCCAGGGGGTCGCCGAGCAGTACTTC.

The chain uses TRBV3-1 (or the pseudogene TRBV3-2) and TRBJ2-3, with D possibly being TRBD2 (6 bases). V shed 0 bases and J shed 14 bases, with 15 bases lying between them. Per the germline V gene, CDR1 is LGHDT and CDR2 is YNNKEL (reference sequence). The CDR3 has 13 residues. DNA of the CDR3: TGTGCCAGCAGCCAAGATGGGAGGACCCCGGGGTATTTT. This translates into CASSQDGRTPGYF.

As DNA, the CDR3 is TGTGCCAGCACCCCCGGGAGAAGCTATGGCTACACCTTC. Its protein is CASTPGRSYGYTF. The chain couples TRBV28 to TRBJ1-2; D unclear. This CDR3 has 13 amino acids. The V end lost 7 bases, the J end lost 4 bases, and 13 bases lay between the germline ends. Per the germline V gene, CDR1 is MDHEN and CDR2 is SYDVKM.

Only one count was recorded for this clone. The CDR3 region is CASSQGGPGHSPYEQYF. CDR3 sequence (DNA): TGTGCCAGCAGCCAAGGAGGGCCGGGACACAGCCCCTACGAGCAGTACTTC. V usage is TRBV3-1 (or the pseudogene TRBV3-2) and J usage is TRBJ2-7, with a weak D call TRBD1 (6 bases). Trimming cost V 1 base and J 2 bases, with 18 bases left between them. The CDR3 has 17 amino acids. Per germline, CDR1 LGHDT and CDR2 YNNKEL (reference sequence).

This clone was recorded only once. CDR3 loop: CASSETLDRGHQPQHF. The CDR3 DNA reads TGTGCCAGCAGTGAAACCCTGGACAGGGGGCATCAGCCCCAGCATTTT. The chain has TRBV6-1 and TRBJ1-5; 11 bases fit TRBD1. V lost 2 bases to trimming and J lost 5 bases; unmatched junction nucleotides: 5. CDR3 length equals 16 residues. Germline V gene lookup returns CDR1 MNHNS and CDR2 SASEGT.

The CDR3 nucleotides read TGTGCCAGCACGCGGACAGCGAGCTCCTACGAGCAGTACTTC. Protein: CASTRTASSYEQYF. The chain couples TRBV25-1 to TRBJ2-7; D is possibly TRBD1 (6 bases). This CDR3 comprises 14 residues. CDR1 MGHDK and CDR2 SYGVNS come from the germline V gene. The V gene lost 7 bases and the J gene lost 0 bases, with 13 bases spanning the gap.

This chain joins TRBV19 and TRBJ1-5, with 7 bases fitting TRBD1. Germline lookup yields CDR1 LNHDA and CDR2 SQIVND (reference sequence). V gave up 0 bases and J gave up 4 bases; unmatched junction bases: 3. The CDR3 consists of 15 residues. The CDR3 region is CASSIDTTGNQPQHF. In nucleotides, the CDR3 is TGTGCCAGTAGTATAGATACGACAGGGAATCAGCCCCAGCATTTT.

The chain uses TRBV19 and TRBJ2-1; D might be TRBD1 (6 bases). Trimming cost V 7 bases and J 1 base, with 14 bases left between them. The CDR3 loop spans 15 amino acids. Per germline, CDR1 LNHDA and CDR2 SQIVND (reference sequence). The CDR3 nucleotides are TGTGCCAGTACGGGTTCCAGGGGATCCTACAATGAGCAGTTCTTC. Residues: CASTGSRGSYNEQFF.

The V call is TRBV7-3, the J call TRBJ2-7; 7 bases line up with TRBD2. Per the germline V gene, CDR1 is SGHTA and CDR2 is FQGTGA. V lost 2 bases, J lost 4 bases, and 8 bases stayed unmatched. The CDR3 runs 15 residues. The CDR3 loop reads CASSLGGVSGYEQYF. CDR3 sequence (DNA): TGTGCCAGCAGCTTAGGGGGGGTATCTGGGTACGAGCAGTACTTC.

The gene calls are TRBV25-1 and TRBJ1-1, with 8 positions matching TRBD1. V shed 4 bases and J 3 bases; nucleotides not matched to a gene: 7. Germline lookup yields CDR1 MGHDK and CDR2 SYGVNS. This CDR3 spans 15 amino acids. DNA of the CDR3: TGTGCCAGCAGTGTCAGGGGGCGACTGGACACTGAAGCTTTCTTT. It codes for CASSVRGRLDTEAFF.

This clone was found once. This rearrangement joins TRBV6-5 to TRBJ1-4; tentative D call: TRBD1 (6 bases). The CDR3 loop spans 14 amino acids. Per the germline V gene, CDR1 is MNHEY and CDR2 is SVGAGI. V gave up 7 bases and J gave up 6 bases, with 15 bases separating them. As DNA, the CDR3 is TGTGCCAGCAACCTCGACAGGCGGGATGAAAAACTGTTTTTT. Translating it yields CASNLDRRDEKLFF.

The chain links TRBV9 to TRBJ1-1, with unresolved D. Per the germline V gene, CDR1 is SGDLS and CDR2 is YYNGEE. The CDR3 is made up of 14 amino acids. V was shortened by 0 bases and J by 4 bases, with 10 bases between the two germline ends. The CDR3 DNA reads TGTGCCAGCAGCGTAGTAGATTACGGCACTGAAGCTTTCTTT. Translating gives CASSVVDYGTEAFF. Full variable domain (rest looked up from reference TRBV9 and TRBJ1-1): DSGVTQTPKHLITATGQRVTLRCSPRSGDLSVYWYQQSLDQGLQFLIQYYNGEERAKGNILERFSAQQFPDLHSELNLSSLELGDSALYFCASSVVDYGTEAFFGQGTRLTVV.

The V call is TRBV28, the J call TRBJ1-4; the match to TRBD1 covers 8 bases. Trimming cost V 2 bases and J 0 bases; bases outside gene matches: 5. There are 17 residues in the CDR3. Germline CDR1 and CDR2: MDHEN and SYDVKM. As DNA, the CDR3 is TGTGCCAGCAGTTTACAGGGGGCGGGGGCAACTAATGAAAAACTGTTTTTT. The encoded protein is CASSLQGAGATNEKLFF.